The rows below give T cell receptor beta chains drawn from one sample of a study of T cells in narcolepsy. The assay was immunoSEQ multiplex PCR, and TCRdb's table has in-frame clones only and misses some. Of about 24,000 clones in the sample, less than 65% are singletons; the top ten hold about 12%. The sequenced sample consisted of memory (CD45RA-) CD4+ T cells from blood. Source of these receptors: a human donor in good health. CDR3s include the opening cysteine and the closing phenylalanine or tryptophan. A D gene is named only where the DNA matches it firmly. Only some rows state a clone size, as once, few, many or a class for expanded clones.

CDR3 length,V gene,D gene,clone size,J gene,CDR3 protein,CDR3 DNA
15,TRBV5-4,TRBD2,few,TRBJ2-2,CASSPGTRNTGELFF,TGTGCCAGCAGCCCCGGGACTAGGAACACCGGGGAGCTGTTTTTT
14,TRBV2,.,.,TRBJ1-2,CASSEAGLGYGYTF,TGTGCCAGCAGTGAAGCAGGGTTGGGCTATGGCTACACCTTC
15,TRBV18,.,.,TRBJ1-4,CASSPTGRTGEKLFF,TGTGCCAGCTCACCAACTGGCCGGACCGGGGAAAAACTGTTTTTT
17,TRBV27,.,.,TRBJ2-7,CASSLFGRVGPEYEQYF,TGTGCCAGCAGTTTATTTGGACGCGTGGGACCCGAGTACGAGCAGTACTTC
15,TRBV6-6,.,few,TRBJ2-2,CASSYPGRVAGELFF,TGTGCCAGCAGTTACCCGGGCAGGGTGGCCGGGGAGCTGTTTTTT
15,TRBV10-2,TRBD1,.,TRBJ1-1,CASSFPGQGRTEAFF,TGCGCCAGCAGTTTTCCGGGACAGGGGAGGACTGAAGCTTTCTTT
15,TRBV5-1,.,.,TRBJ1-1,CASSLDVGGGTEAFF,TGCGCCAGCAGCTTGGATGTAGGGGGTGGCACTGAAGCTTTCTTT
16,TRBV27,TRBD2,.,TRBJ2-1,CASSPPRLASYNEQFF,TGTGCCAGCAGTCCCCCCCGACTAGCGAGTTACAATGAGCAGTTCTTC
16,TRBV18,.,.,TRBJ1-6,CASSPTSMEGNSPLHF,TGTGCCAGCTCACCCACCTCGATGGAGGGTAATTCACCCCTCCACTTT
15,TRBV6-6,.,few,TRBJ2-2,CASRDGGDWAGELFF,TGTGCCAGCAGGGATGGAGGGGATTGGGCCGGGGAGCTGTTTTTT
14,TRBV5-1,TRBD2,few,TRBJ2-5,CASTAGVGPETQYF,TGCGCCAGCACCGCGGGGGTGGGGCCAGAGACCCAGTACTTC
15,TRBV28,.,.,TRBJ1-6,CASSTPGLDNSPLHF,TGTGCCAGCAGTACCCCGGGACTGGATAATTCACCCCTCCACTTT
12,TRBV30,.,.,TRBJ2-2,CARSRNTGELFF,TGTGCCCGAAGCAGGAACACCGGGGAGCTGTTTTTT
16,TRBV9,TRBD2,once,TRBJ2-5,CASSVDGSGRFETQYF,TGTGCCAGCAGCGTAGATGGTAGCGGGAGGTTTGAGACCCAGTACTTC
13,TRBV6-1,.,.,TRBJ1-5,CASNRQDNQPQHF,TGTGCCAGCAATAGACAGGACAATCAGCCCCAGCATTTT
15,TRBV7-6,.,.,TRBJ2-3,CASSLSPWTTDTQYF,TGTGCCAGCAGCTTATCCCCATGGACCACAGATACGCAGTATTTT
10,TRBV20-1,TRBD2,.,TRBJ2-7,CSAGTSGRDF,TGCAGTGCTGGGACTAGCGGGAGGGACTTC
13,TRBV6-5,TRBD2,.,TRBJ2-7,CASRPAGDREQYF,TGTGCCAGTCGGCCAGCGGGAGATCGGGAGCAGTACTTC
15,TRBV7-2,.,.,TRBJ2-5,CASSPQISYQETQYF,TGTGCCAGCAGCCCCCAAATCTCGTACCAAGAGACCCAGTACTTC
18,TRBV4-2,.,few,TRBJ1-6,CASSQRGLGGRRNSPLHF,TGTGCCAGCAGCCAAAGAGGCCTAGGTGGGAGGAGGAATTCACCCCTCCACTTT
15,TRBV18,.,.,TRBJ1-5,CASSQGPAGNQPQHF,TGTGCCAGCTCACAGGGCCCCGCAGGAAATCAGCCCCAGCATTTT
14,TRBV27,TRBD1,.,TRBJ2-5,CASSQQTGWQTQYF,TGTGCCAGCAGTCAACAGACAGGGTGGCAGACCCAGTACTTC
17,TRBV11-3,.,few,TRBJ2-2,CASSSRGSAGEAGELFF,TGTGCCAGCAGCTCCCGAGGTTCGGCAGGGGAGGCCGGGGAGCTGTTTTTT
15,TRBV19,TRBD2,.,TRBJ2-2,CASPTGGPSTGELFF,TGTGCCAGCCCGACGGGGGGGCCTAGCACCGGGGAGCTGTTTTTT
15,TRBV7-3,.,.,TRBJ2-1,CASSLTPGPPSEQFF,TGTGCCAGCAGCTTAACCCCAGGCCCACCCTCAGAGCAGTTCTTC
16,TRBV19,TRBD1,.,TRBJ1-1,CASNPGQGAGNTEAFF,TGTGCCAGTAATCCGGGACAGGGGGCGGGAAACACTGAAGCTTTCTTT
14,TRBV5-1,TRBD1,.,TRBJ2-7,CASSSTGGNYEQYF,TGCGCCAGCAGCTCCACAGGGGGAAACTACGAGCAGTACTTC
14,TRBV27,.,.,TRBJ1-2,CASSLWGWYYGYTF,TGTGCCAGCAGTTTGTGGGGGTGGTACTATGGCTACACCTTC